Sequencing of this T cell receptor (beta chain) was carried out in a study of cytomegalovirus exposure and HLA in healthy donors. The CDR3 totals 18 residues. Trimming left V 0 bases short and J 0 bases short, with 15 bases between. Per the germline V gene, CDR1 is LGHNA and CDR2 is YNFKEQ. The PCR had 60 Vbeta and 13 Jbeta primers. Only in-frame clones appear in the TCRdb table, and some are missing; sequencing was by immunoSEQ multiplex PCR. Among about 190,000 clones, around 82% were seen once, and the ten largest hold around 0.27%. This receptor was taken from a boy aged 5-17 years in good health and CMV-seronegative. The V and J genes are TRBV4-2 and TRBJ1-3; D is ambiguous. The sequencing sample was made of PBMCs. This chain's CDR3 is CASSQEVRQALSGNTIYF. CDR3 DNA sequence: TGTGCCAGCAGCCAAGAGGTCCGGCAGGCCCTCTCTGGAAACACCATATATTTT.